This TCR beta chain was sequenced for a study of OX40 agonist ivuxolimab in advanced cancers. Turning to the overall study: Ivuxolimab was a fully human IgG2 agonistic monoclonal antibody targeting the costimulatory receptor OX40 (CD134). Intravenous ivuxolimab was administered to patients every 2 weeks at six dose levels: 0.01, 0.1, 0.3, 1.5, 3 and 10 mg/kg. Of the roughly 53 patients in dose escalation, approximately 20 had hepatocellular carcinoma, roughly 15 had melanoma, 9 had renal cell carcinoma and 9 had head and neck cancer. In the dose-escalation cohort, approximately 80% of patients were male, and the mean age was roughly 56 years with a range of roughly 20 to 80. Patients were allowed to have had prior anti-PD-1, anti-PD-L1 or anti-CTLA-4 therapy, and 40% to 45% of the dose-escalation patients had been treated with checkpoint inhibitors. Three dose-escalation patients achieved partial responses, one with hepatocellular carcinoma and two with cutaneous melanoma. The purpose of peripheral TCRbeta sequencing was to test whether ivuxolimab changed TCR sequence diversity and led to clonal T-cell expansion. The paper reports the monotherapy dose-escalation portion (N of about 56 patients) of the phase I ivuxolimab trial.

A remark on this clone: Its antigen target is currently unknown. No much larger clone is present one base from it, and per-base qualities are unavailable.

From its cysteine to its phenylalanine, the CDR3 spans 20 amino acids. CDR3 DNA is the only sequence kept; it has 60 bases, read in frame from the first base. On the study overall, not on this receptor specifically: Antigen specificity was not determined for the clonally expanded peripheral T cells. After ivuxolimab, expanded clones were on average more numerous among CD8+ T cells than among CD4+ T cells. Low levels of normalized T-cell clonal expansion were also seen in some patients who did not respond. At doses of 0.1 to 3.0 mg/kg, clonal expansion of both CD4+ and CD8+ T cells in blood was seen between baseline and week 6. Partial responders in the 0.1-3.0 mg/kg groups had among the lowest normalized peripheral clonal expansion, especially among CD8+ T cells.

The trial excluded patients who had a history of autoimmune disease or who were on systemic immunosuppression. In every dose cohort, peripheral blood was drawn for TCR sequencing at baseline, cycle 4 day 1, and cycle 7 day 1. Samples were obtained from an open-label, multicenter, first-in-human phase I dose-escalation trial of ivuxolimab. Adults with locally advanced or metastatic melanoma, renal cell, hepatocellular, or head and neck squamous cell carcinoma were enrolled in the trial. CD4+ and CD8+ T cells were sorted separately from peripheral blood before TCR sequencing. To sequence the TCRbeta CDR3 region, genomic DNA was isolated from the sorted cells. TCRbeta CDR3 regions were sequenced using the immunoSEQ Assay. Drawn from immuneACCESS, this table holds only the in-frame rearrangements with V and J called that TCRdb kept. Clones are partly lost; checked studies trace under half to an unresolved V gene and leave the rest unexplained. This sample lists more than 85,000 clones; approximately 89% were detected once. In total, the top ten clones hold 0.25% to 0.3% of the sample.

This receptor was obtained from an adult with an advanced solid tumor such as melanoma, head and neck, liver or kidney cancer. The sample here was CD4+ or CD8+ T cells sorted from blood, taken in a trial of the OX40 agonist ivuxolimab. The rearrangement combines TRBV21-1 with TRBJ2-1; the DNA was not compared with TRBD2, the D call given in the table. TRBV21-1 is classified as a pseudogene. CDR3 region: CASSKEHREGQVGSYNEQFF. The DNA sequence follows: TGTGCCAGCAGCAAAGAGCACAGGGAGGGCCAGGTGGGATCCTACAATGAGCAGTTCTTC.